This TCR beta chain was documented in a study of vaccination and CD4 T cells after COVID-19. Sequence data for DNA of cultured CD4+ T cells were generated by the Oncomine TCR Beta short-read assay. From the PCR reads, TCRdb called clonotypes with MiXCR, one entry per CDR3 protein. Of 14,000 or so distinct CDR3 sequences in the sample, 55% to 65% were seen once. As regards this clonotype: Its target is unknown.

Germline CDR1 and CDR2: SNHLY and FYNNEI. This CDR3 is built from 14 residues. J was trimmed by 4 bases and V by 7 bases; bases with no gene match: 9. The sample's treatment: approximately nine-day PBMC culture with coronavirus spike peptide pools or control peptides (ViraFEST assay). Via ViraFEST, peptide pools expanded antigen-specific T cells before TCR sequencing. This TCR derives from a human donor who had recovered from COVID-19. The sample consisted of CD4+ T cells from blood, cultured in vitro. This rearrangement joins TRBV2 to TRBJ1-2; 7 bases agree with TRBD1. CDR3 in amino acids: CASTDGQVGYGYTF. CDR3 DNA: TGTGCCAGCACCGACGGACAGGTTGGCTATGGCTACACCTTC. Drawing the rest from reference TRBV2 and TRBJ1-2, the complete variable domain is EPEVTQTPSHQVTQMGQEVILRCVPISNHLYFYWYRQILGQKVEFLVSFYNNEISEKSEIFDDQFSVERPDGSNFTLKIRSTKLEDSAMYFCASTDGQVGYGYTFGSGTRLTVV.